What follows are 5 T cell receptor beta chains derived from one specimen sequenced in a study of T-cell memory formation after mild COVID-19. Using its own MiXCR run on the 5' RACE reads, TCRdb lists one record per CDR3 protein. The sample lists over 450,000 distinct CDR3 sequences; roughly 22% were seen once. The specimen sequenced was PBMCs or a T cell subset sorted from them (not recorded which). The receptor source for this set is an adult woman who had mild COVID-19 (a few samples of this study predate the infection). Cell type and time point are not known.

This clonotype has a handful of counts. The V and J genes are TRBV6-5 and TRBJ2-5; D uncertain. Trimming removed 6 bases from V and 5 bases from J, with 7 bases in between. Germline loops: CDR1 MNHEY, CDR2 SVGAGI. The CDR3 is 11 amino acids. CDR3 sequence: CASRRGETQYF. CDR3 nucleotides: TGTGCCAGCAGGCGTGGGGAGACCCAGTACTTC.

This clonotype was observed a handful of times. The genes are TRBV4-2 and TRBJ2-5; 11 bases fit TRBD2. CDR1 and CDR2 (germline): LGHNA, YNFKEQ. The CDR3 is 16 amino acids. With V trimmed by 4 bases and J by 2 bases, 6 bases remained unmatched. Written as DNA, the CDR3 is TGTGCCAGCAGCCCCCCGGGACTAGCGGTACAAGAGACCCAGTACTTC. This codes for CASSPPGLAVQETQYF.

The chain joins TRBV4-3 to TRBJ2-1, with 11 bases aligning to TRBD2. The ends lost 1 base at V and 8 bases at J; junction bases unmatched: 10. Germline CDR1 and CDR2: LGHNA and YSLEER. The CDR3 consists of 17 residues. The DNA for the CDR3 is TGCGCCAGCAGCCAAGCCGGTTTAGCGGGAGGGGTCTATGAGCAGTTCTTC. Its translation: CASSQAGLAGGVYEQFF.

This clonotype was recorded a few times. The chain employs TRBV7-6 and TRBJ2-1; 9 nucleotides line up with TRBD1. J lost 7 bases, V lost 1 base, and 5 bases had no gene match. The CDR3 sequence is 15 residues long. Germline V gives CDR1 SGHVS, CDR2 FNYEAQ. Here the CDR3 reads CASSLGTGVRNEQFF. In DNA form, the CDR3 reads TGTGCCAGCAGCTTAGGGACAGGGGTAAGGAATGAGCAGTTCTTC.

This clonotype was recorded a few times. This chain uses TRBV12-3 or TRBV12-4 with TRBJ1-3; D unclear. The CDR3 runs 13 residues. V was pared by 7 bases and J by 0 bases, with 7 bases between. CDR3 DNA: TGTGCCAGCAAATTAGGCTCTGGAAACACCATATATTTT. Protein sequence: CASKLGSGNTIYF.